The 24 T cell receptor beta chains below were found in one sample sequenced in a study of OX40 agonist ivuxolimab in advanced cancers. Measured with immunoSEQ multiplex PCR; TCRdb has only the in-frame clones, and not every one. In the table there are around 68,000 clones, around 93% of which are singletons. The material was CD4+ or CD8+ T cells sorted from blood, obtained in a trial of the OX40 agonist ivuxolimab. The receptors shown here come from an adult with an advanced solid tumor such as melanoma, head and neck, liver or kidney cancer.

V is TRBV6-1 and J is TRBJ2-1; the D is unclear. Germline V lookup: CDR1 MNHNS, CDR2 SASEGT. The ends were cut back, 2 bases at V and 4 bases at J, with 12 bases in the middle. This CDR3 is built from 15 residues. CDR3: CASSEFGGVYNEQFF. Written as DNA, the CDR3 is TGTGCCAGCAGTGAATTCGGCGGAGTGTACAATGAGCAGTTCTTC.

This chain joins TRBV18 and TRBJ2-7; 7 bases fit TRBD1. This CDR3 contains 14 residues. From germline, CDR1 is KGHSH and CDR2 LQKENI. The V gene end was trimmed by 2 bases and the J gene end by 5 bases; junction bases not matched to a gene: 6. In DNA form, the CDR3 reads TGTGCCAGCTCACCAAGCAGGGGGTTGGACGAGCAGTACTTC. Encoded protein: CASSPSRGLDEQYF.

V usage is TRBV18 and J usage is TRBJ1-4; the D gene is possibly TRBD1 (5 bases). Germline V gives CDR1 KGHSH, CDR2 LQKENI. The CDR3 covers 17 residues. The ends were cut back, 5 bases at V and 0 bases at J, with 16 bases in the middle. The CDR3 region has the DNA TGTGCCAGCTCATTACAGGTTACAGCCGCAACTAATGAAAAACTGTTTTTT. As protein: CASSLQVTAATNEKLFF.

CDR3 bases: TGTGCCAGCAGTAACCGGGGCCTCAATGAAAAACTGTTTTTT. It encodes CASSNRGLNEKLFF. The genes are TRBV6-5 and TRBJ1-4; a weak D match, TRBD1 (5 bases). This CDR3 spans 14 amino acids. V gave up 5 bases and J gave up 5 bases, with 12 bases separating them. Germline lookup yields CDR1 MNHEY and CDR2 SVGAGI.

V usage is TRBV25-1 and J usage is TRBJ2-3; D may be TRBD1 (5 bases). Trimming stripped 4 bases from V and 10 bases from J, with 12 bases between. The CDR3 totals 12 residues. The germline V gene has CDR1 MGHDK and CDR2 SYGVNS. This CDR3 is CASSGGPLPQYF. The CDR3 DNA is TGTGCCAGCAGTGGGGGCCCCCTTCCGCAGTATTTT.

The count of this clone is one. This sequence joins TRBV7-9 and TRBJ2-3; possibly TRBD1 for D (6 bases). Between the trimmed V and J ends, which lost 2 bases and 0 bases, there was a span of 6 bases. The CDR3 loop spans 14 amino acids. Germline CDR1 reads SEHNR; CDR2 reads FQNEAQ (reference sequence). CDR3 loop: CASSLTGSTDTQYF. The CDR3 DNA reads as TGTGCCAGCAGCTTAACAGGGAGCACAGATACGCAGTATTTT. The whole variable domain, filled in from reference TRBV7-9 and TRBJ2-3, reads DTGVSQNPRHKITKRGQNVTFRCDPISEHNRLYWYRQTLGQGPEFLTYFQNEAQLEKSRLLSDRFSAERPKGSFSTLEIQRTEQGDSAMYLCASSLTGSTDTQYFGPGTRLTVL.

The chain carries TRBV19 and TRBJ2-3, with no clear D. CDR3 length equals 13 residues. Deletions cut 3 bases from V and 3 bases from J, with 7 bases between. Germline V gives CDR1 LNHDA, CDR2 SQIVND (reference sequence). CDR3 sequence (DNA): TGTGCCAGTAGTATTAGAGGAACAGATACGCAGTATTTT. It encodes CASSIRGTDTQYF.

The V and J genes are TRBV28 and TRBJ2-5; tentatively, D is TRBD2 (6 bases). Trimming cost V 4 bases and J 1 base, with 16 bases left between them. CDR1 and CDR2 (germline): MDHEN, SYDVKM. CDR3 length equals 16 residues. CDR3 coding DNA: TGTGCCAGCAGTTCCCACCGAGGTAGCGGCCAAGAGACCCAGTACTTC. It codes for CASSSHRGSGQETQYF.

The chain joins TRBV7-9 to TRBJ2-3, with D unresolved. Per germline, CDR1 SEHNR and CDR2 FQNEAQ (reference sequence). This CDR3 is 14 amino acids long. V lost 1 base, J lost 2 bases, and 7 bases lay in between. The CDR3 DNA follows: TGTGCCAGCAGCTTAGGACTTACCACAGATACGCAGTATTTT. Amino acids: CASSLGLTTDTQYF.

Only a few counts were recorded for this clone. The chain uses TRBV14 and TRBJ2-2; the match to TRBD2 covers 9 bases. CDR3 length: 16 residues. The junction had 4 bases not matched to a gene; V was cut back by 3 bases and J by 2 bases. Germline CDR1 and CDR2: SGHDN and FVKESK. CDR3 in amino acids: CASSHGTSFNTGELFF. The CDR3 DNA reads TGTGCCAGCAGCCACGGGACTAGCTTTAACACCGGGGAGCTGTTTTTT.

The chain is built from TRBV15 and TRBJ2-5; D call uncertain. The ends were cut back, 0 bases at V and 4 bases at J, with 12 bases in the middle. The CDR3 has 15 residues. Germline-derived CDR1 and CDR2 are LNHNV and YYDKDF (reference sequence). This chain's CDR3 is CATSREGKFPETQYF. CDR3 sequence (DNA): TGTGCCACCAGCAGAGAGGGCAAATTCCCAGAGACCCAGTACTTC. Complete variable domain (other parts from reference TRBV15 and TRBJ2-5): DAMVIQNPRYQVTQFGKPVTLSCSQTLNHNVMYWYQQKSSQAPKLLFHYYDKDFNNEADTPDNFQSRRPNTSFCFLDIRSPGLGDTAMYLCATSREGKFPETQYFGPGTRLLVL.

The chain links TRBV6-5 to TRBJ2-7, with 10 bases identical to TRBD1. Germline lookup yields CDR1 MNHEY and CDR2 SVGAGI. V dropped 7 bases and J dropped 5; count of bases not matched to a gene: 8. The CDR3 is made up of 14 amino acids. The CDR3 is CASTSPGQGNEQYF. CDR3 DNA: TGTGCCAGCACTTCCCCGGGACAGGGGAACGAGCAGTACTTC.

This chain uses TRBV5-4 with TRBJ2-5, with TRBD2 as a possible D gene (7 bases). Per germline, CDR1 SGHNT and CDR2 YYREEE (reference sequence). Trimming removed 9 bases from V and 5 bases from J, with 17 bases in between. This CDR3 has 13 residues. The CDR3 bases are TGTGCCACTAGCCAGGGGAGGGGCGAGACCCAGTACTTC. Amino acids: CATSQGRGETQYF. The whole variable domain, filled in from reference TRBV5-4 and TRBJ2-5, reads ETGVTQSPTHLIKTRGQQVTLRCSSQSGHNTVSWYQQALGQGPQFIFQYYREEENGRGNFPPRFSGLQFPNYSSELNVNALELDDSALYLCATSQGRGETQYFGPGTRLLVL.

Here the CDR3 reads CASSITGGLNYGYTF. The DNA of the CDR3 is TGTGCCAGTAGTATCACAGGGGGACTCAACTATGGCTACACCTTC. The rearrangement joins TRBV19 to TRBJ1-2, with 8 bases fitting TRBD1. The germline gives CDR1 LNHDA, CDR2 SQIVND (reference sequence). The CDR3 has 15 residues. V dropped 3 bases and J dropped 2; count of bases not matched to a gene: 5.

V gene TRBV6-1 combines with J gene TRBJ1-4; D call uncertain. The CDR3 is 11 residues long. V was pared by 5 bases and J by 8 bases, with 6 bases between. From germline, CDR1 is MNHNS and CDR2 SASEGT. This CDR3 reads CASSQREKLFF. In DNA form, the CDR3 reads TGTGCCAGCAGTCAAAGGGAAAAACTGTTTTTT.

The rearrangement joins TRBV2 to TRBJ1-4; D is undetermined. The V end lost 6 bases, the J end lost 7 bases, and 12 bases lay between the germline ends. The germline gives CDR1 SNHLY, CDR2 FYNNEI. There are 13 residues in the CDR3. The CDR3 region is CASRARQTEKLFF. DNA for the CDR3: TGTGCCAGCAGGGCGAGACAAACTGAAAAACTGTTTTTT. The variable domain in full, completed from reference TRBV2 and TRBJ1-4, reads EPEVTQTPSHQVTQMGQEVILRCVPISNHLYFYWYRQILGQKVEFLVSFYNNEISEKSEIFDDQFSVERPDGSNFTLKIRSTKLEDSAMYFCASRARQTEKLFFGSGTQLSVL.

V and J are TRBV6-6 and TRBJ1-1; 10 nucleotides agree with TRBD1. V shed 2 bases and J 5 bases; nucleotides not matched to a gene: 5. Germline V gene lookup returns CDR1 MNHNY and CDR2 SVGAGI (reference sequence). This CDR3 contains 15 residues. This chain's CDR3 is CASSYRDRGWTEAFF. The CDR3 region has the DNA TGTGCCAGCAGTTACAGGGACAGGGGATGGACTGAAGCTTTCTTT.

This clone was picked up a small number of times. Here the CDR3 DNA reads TGTGCCAGCAGCTTTGGACTAGTGTCCTACGAGCAGTACTTC. Protein: CASSFGLVSYEQYF. This chain links TRBV5-6 with TRBJ2-7, with 7 bases lining up with TRBD2. The CDR3 contains 14 residues. Per the germline V gene, CDR1 is SGHDT and CDR2 is YYEEEE. Trimming at V came to 2 bases and at J to 1 base, leaving 3 bases not matched to a gene.

This rearrangement joins TRBV7-6 to TRBJ2-2, with D possibly TRBD2 on 5 matching bases. Trimming shortened V by 5 bases and J by 5 bases, and 15 bases separated the two germline ends. Germline V gene sequence: CDR1 SGHVS, CDR2 FNYEAQ. CDR3 size: 15 residues. The CDR3 DNA reads as TGTGCCAGCAGCAAAGCACTAGTTGTGACCGGGGAGCTGTTTTTT. It specifies CASSKALVVTGELFF.

This chain links TRBV28 with TRBJ1-2; TRBD1 is a possible D gene (5 bases). The CDR3 covers 12 residues. V was clipped by 6 bases and J by 5 bases, with 10 bases between them. The germline CDR1 and CDR2 sequences are MDHEN and SYDVKM. CDR3 region: CASRTAGYGYTF. The CDR3 region has the DNA TGTGCCAGCAGGACTGCAGGGTATGGCTACACCTTC.

V is TRBV7-3 and J is TRBJ2-3; D is perhaps TRBD2 (6 bases). CDR1 and CDR2 from the germline V gene are SGHTA and FQGTGA. The CDR3 has 14 amino acids. Trimming removed 5 bases at V and 4 bases at J, with 13 bases between. CDR3 sequence: CASSRDFRADTQYF. The DNA of the CDR3 is TGTGCCAGCAGCCGGGACTTCCGAGCAGATACGCAGTATTTT.

The chain combines TRBV5-1 with TRBJ1-4; D is ambiguous. Germline CDR1 SGHRS, CDR2 YFSETQ. The CDR3 consists of 13 residues. Trimming removed 2 bases at V and 8 bases at J, with 10 bases between. CDR3 sequence reads: CASSFDIGEKLFF. CDR3 DNA: TGCGCCAGCAGCTTCGATATTGGGGAAAAACTGTTTTTT.

The gene calls are TRBV6-5 and TRBJ1-4; TRBD1 matches at 10 bases. The CDR3 runs to 14 residues. The germline CDR1 and CDR2 sequences are MNHEY and SVGAGI. Trimming removed 5 bases from V and 5 bases from J; junction bases left unmatched: 2. CDR3 sequence: CASSTGQGNEKLFF. CDR3 DNA sequence: TGTGCCAGCAGTACGGGACAGGGGAATGAAAAACTGTTTTTT.

The rearrangement joins TRBV13 to TRBJ2-7, with D possibly called TRBD1 or TRBD2 (6 bases each). The CDR3 spans 14 residues. The germline V gene encodes CDR1 PRHDT and CDR2 FYEKMQ (reference sequence). Trimming removed 5 bases at V and 7 bases at J, with 18 bases between. CDR3 region: CASSQYPGAREQYF. CDR3 sequence (DNA): TGTGCCAGCAGCCAATACCCGGGGGCGCGTGAGCAGTACTTC. Full variable domain (outside the CDR3, taken from reference TRBV13 and TRBJ2-7): AAGVIQSPRHLIKEKRETATLKCYPIPRHDTVYWYQQGPGQDPQFLISFYEKMQSDKGSIPDRFSAQQFSDYHSELNMSSLELGDSALYFCASSQYPGAREQYFGPGTRLTVT.